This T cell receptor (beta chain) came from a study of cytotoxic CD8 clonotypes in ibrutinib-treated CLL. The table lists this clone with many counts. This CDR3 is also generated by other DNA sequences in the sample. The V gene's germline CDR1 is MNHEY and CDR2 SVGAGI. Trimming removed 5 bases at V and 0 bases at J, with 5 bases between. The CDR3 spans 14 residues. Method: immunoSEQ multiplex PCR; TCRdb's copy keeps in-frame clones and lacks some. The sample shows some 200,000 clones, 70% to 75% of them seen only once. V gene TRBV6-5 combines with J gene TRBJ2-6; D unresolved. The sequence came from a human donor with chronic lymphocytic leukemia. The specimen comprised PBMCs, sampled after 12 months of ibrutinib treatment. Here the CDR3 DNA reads TGTGCCAGCAGTCTACGCTCTGGGGCCAACGTCCTGACTTTC. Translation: CASSLRSGANVLTF.